The count of the clone carrying this T cell receptor (beta chain) is one. The antigen is not known. This record comes from a study of Ad26.COV2.S vaccination and SARS-CoV-2 variants. Study-level background: Donor participated within the Ad26.COV2.S arm of the COV1001 trial. Intramuscular Ad26.COV2.S at 5x10^10 or 1x10^11 viral particles.

Profiled with immunoSEQ multiplex PCR; TCRdb holds only in-frame clones, not every one. Of approximately 480,000 clones listed, around 90% are singletons. Study conclusions and caveats: Once vaccination had occurred, spike-specific CD8+ and CD4+ T cell responses reportedly showed substantial breadth.

The treatment is: about 20 received Ad26.COV2.S at low or high dose, single or two shots; roughly five received placebo; per-sample allocation not given. On day 63 after the first injection, vaccine and placebo recipients gave samples. At a Boston site, the person donating was an adult of 18-55 years. Germline lookup yields CDR1 LNHDA and CDR2 SQIVND (reference sequence). Trimming left V 3 bases short and J 5 bases short, with 7 bases between. The CDR3 extends over 12 amino acids. The chain employs TRBV19 and TRBJ1-2; D remains unclear. The receptor was derived from a person aged 18-65 years who received the Ad26.COV2.S COVID-19 vaccine or a placebo. Source: peripheral blood, taken in a trial of Ad26.COV2.S vaccine versus placebo. The CDR3 spells CASSMIGYGYTF. DNA for the CDR3: TGTGCCAGTAGTATGATAGGGTATGGCTACACCTTC.